One T cell receptor (beta chain) is described in this entry. TCRdb independently ran MiXCR on the 5' RACE reads; one entry per CDR3 protein. The data show about 70,000 distinct CDR3 sequences, approximately 4.5% seen once. Per germline, CDR1 MNHEY and CDR2 SVGEGT. Trimming removed 6 bases at V and 9 bases at J, with 18 bases between. CDR3 size: 14 residues. These data belong to a study of early T cells in non-severe SARS-CoV-2 infection. The gene calls are TRBV6-2 or TRBV6-3 and TRBJ2-1; D gene unclear. The sequence derives from an adult who was a healthcare worker with PCR-confirmed SARS-CoV-2 infection or an uninfected control (not recorded which). The donor label of this sample is uncertain. The sample was whole blood, taken at baseline. The CDR3 DNA reads TGTGCCAGCAGCAACTATCCACCCCCCACTGAGCAGTTCTTC. This sequence encodes CASSNYPPPTEQFF.